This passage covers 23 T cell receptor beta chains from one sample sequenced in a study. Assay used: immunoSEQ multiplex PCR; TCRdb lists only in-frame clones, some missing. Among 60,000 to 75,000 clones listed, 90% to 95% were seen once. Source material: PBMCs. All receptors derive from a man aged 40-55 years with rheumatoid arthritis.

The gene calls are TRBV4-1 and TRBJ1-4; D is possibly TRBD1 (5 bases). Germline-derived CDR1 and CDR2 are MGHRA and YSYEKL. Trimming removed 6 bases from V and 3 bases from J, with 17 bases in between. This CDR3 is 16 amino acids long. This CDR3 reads CASRQPTGLSNEKLFF. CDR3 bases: TGCGCCAGCAGGCAGCCAACAGGTTTATCTAATGAAAAACTGTTTTTT.

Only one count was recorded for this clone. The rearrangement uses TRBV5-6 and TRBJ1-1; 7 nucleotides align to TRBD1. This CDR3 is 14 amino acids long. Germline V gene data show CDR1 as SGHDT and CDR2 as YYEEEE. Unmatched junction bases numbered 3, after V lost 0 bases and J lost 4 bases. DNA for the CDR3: TGTGCCAGCAGCTTGGAGGGGGCAAGCACTGAAGCTTTCTTT. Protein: CASSLEGASTEAFF.

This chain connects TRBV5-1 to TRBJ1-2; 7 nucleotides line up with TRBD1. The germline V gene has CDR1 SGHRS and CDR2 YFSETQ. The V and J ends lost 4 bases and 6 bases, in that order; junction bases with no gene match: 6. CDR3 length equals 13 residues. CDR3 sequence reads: CASSRAGGDGYTF. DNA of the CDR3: TGCGCCAGCAGCCGCGCAGGGGGAGATGGCTACACCTTC.

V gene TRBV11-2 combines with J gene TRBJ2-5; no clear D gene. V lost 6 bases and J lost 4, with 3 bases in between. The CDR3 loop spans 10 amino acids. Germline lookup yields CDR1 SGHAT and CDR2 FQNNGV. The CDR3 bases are TGTGCCAGCAGGGGAGAGACCCAGTACTTC. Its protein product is CASRGETQYF. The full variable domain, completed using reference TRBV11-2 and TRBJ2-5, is EAGVAQSPRYKIIEKRQSVAFWCNPISGHATLYWYQQILGQGPKLLIQFQNNGVVDDSQLPKDRFSAERLKGVDSTLKIQPAKLEDSAVYLCASRGETQYFGPGTRLLVL.

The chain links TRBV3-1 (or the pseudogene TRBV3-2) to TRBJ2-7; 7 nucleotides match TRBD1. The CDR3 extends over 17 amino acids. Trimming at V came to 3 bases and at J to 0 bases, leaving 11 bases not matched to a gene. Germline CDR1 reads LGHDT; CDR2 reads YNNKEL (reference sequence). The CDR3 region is CASSHHGTVTSSYEQYF. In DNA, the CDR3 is TGTGCCAGCAGCCATCATGGGACAGTAACGAGCTCCTACGAGCAGTACTTC.

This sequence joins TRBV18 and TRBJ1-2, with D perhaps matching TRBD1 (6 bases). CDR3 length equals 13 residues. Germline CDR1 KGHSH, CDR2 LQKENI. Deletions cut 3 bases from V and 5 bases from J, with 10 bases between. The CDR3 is CASSPDSVYGYTF. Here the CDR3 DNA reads TGTGCCAGCTCACCGGACAGCGTTTATGGCTACACCTTC.

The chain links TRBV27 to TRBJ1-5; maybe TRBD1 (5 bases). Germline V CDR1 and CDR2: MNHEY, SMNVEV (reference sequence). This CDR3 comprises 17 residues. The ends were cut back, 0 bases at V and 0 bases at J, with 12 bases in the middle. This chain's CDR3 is CASSLSPRGDSNQPQHF. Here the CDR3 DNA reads TGTGCCAGCAGTTTATCTCCCCGGGGCGATAGCAATCAGCCCCAGCATTTT.

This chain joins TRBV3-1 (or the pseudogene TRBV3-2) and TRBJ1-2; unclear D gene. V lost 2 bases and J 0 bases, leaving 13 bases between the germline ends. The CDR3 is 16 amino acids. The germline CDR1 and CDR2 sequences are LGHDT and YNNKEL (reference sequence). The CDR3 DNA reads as TGTGCCAGCAGCCAACAACAAGCGAGATCTAACTATGGCTACACCTTC. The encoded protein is CASSQQQARSNYGYTF.

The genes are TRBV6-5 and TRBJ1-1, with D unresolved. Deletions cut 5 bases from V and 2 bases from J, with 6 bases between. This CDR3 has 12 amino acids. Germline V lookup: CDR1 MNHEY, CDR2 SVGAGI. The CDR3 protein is CASSKTNTEAFF. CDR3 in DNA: TGTGCCAGCAGTAAAACTAACACTGAAGCTTTCTTT.

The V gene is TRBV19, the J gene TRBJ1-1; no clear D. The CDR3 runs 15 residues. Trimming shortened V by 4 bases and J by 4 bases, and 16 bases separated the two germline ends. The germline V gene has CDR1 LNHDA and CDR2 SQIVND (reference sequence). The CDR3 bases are TGTGCCAGTAGTAATTTAGGGATCGGTGGCACTGAAGCTTTCTTT. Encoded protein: CASSNLGIGGTEAFF.

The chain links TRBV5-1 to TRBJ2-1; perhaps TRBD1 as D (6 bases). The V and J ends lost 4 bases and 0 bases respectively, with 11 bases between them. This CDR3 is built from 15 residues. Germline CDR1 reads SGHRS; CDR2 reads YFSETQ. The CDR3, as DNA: TGCGCCAGCAGCCGGGACAAGAGCTCCTACAATGAGCAGTTCTTC. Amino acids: CASSRDKSSYNEQFF.

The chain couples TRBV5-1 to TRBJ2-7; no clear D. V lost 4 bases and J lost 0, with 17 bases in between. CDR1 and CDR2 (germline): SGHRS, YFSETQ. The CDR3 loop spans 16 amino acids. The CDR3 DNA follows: TGCGCCAGCAGCCCCCGATCCTCACCCGTCTCCTACGAGCAGTACTTC. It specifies CASSPRSSPVSYEQYF.

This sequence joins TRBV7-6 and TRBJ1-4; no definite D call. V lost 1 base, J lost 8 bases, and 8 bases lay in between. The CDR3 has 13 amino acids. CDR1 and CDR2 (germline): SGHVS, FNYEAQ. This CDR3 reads CASSLGVGEKLFF. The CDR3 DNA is TGTGCCAGCAGCTTAGGGGTGGGGGAAAAACTGTTTTTT.

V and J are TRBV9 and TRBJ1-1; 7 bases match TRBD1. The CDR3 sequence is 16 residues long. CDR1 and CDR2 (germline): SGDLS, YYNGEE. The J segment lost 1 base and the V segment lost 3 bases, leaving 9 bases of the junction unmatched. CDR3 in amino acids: CASSAGGNRGNTEAFF. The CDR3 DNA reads TGTGCCAGCAGCGCTGGAGGGAACAGGGGGAACACTGAAGCTTTCTTT.

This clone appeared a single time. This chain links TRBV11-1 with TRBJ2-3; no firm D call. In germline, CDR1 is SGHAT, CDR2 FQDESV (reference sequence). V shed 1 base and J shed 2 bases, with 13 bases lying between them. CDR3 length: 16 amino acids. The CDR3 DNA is TGTGCCAGCAGCTTAGTAGCTTTCGGCAACACAGATACGCAGTATTTT. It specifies CASSLVAFGNTDTQYF.

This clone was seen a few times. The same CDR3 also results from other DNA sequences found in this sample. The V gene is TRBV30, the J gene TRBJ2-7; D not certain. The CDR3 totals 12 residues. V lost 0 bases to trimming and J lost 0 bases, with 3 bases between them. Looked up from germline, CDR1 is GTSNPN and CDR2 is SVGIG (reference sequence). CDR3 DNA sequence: TGTGCCTGGAGTGTAGGCTCCTACGAGCAGTACTTC. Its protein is CAWSVGSYEQYF.

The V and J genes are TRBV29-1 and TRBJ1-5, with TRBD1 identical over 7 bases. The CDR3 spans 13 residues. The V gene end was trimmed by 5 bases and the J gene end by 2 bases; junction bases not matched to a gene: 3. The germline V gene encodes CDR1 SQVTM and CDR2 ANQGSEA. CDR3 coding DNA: TGCAGCGTTCAGGGGGGTGGCAATCAGCCCCAGCATTTT. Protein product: CSVQGGGNQPQHF.

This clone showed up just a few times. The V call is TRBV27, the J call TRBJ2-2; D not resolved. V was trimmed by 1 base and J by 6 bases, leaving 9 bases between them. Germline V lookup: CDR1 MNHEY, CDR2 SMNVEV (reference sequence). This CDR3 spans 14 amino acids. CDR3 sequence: CASSLYIDAGELFF. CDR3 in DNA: TGTGCCAGCAGTTTATACATAGACGCCGGGGAGCTGTTTTTT.

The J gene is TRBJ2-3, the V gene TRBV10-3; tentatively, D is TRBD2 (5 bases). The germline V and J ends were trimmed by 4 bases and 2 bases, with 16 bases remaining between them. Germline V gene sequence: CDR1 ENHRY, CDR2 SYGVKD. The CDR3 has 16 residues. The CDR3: CAISGSPGENTDTQYF. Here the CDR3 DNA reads TGTGCCATCAGTGGGTCACCCGGGGAGAACACAGATACGCAGTATTTT.

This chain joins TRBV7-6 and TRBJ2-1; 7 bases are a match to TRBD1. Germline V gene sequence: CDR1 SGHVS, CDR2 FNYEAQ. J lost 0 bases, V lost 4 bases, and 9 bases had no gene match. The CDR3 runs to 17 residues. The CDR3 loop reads CASSSTGQASSYNEQFF. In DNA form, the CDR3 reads TGTGCCAGCAGCTCAACAGGACAGGCGAGCTCCTACAATGAGCAGTTCTTC.

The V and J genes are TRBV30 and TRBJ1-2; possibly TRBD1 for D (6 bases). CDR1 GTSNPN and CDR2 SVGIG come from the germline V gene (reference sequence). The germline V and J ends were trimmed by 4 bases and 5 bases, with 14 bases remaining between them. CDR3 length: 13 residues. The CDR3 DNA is TGTGCCTGGAAACGGGGGGCGGGATATGGCTACACCTTC. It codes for CAWKRGAGYGYTF.

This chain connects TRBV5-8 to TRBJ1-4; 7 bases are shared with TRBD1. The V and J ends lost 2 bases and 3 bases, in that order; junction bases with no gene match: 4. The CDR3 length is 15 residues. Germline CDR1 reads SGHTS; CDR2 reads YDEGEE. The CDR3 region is CASSFRQGSNEKLFF. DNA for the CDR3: TGTGCCAGCAGCTTTCGACAGGGTTCTAATGAAAAACTGTTTTTT.

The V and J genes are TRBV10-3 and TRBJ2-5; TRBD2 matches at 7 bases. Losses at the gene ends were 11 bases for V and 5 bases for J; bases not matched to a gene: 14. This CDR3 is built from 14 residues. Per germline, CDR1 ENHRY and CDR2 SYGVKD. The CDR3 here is CAVSLLAGGETQYF. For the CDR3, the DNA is TGTGCCGTGTCTCTTTTGGCCGGGGGGGAGACCCAGTACTTC.